The 21 T cell receptor beta chains below all came from one sample that was sequenced in a study of T cell responses to AZD1222 COVID-19 vaccine. Assay used: immunoSEQ multiplex PCR; TCRdb lists only in-frame clones, some missing. The sample shows about 120,000 clones, almost 95% of them seen only once. Sequenced here: peripheral blood, sampled 28 days after the second AZD1222 dose. All receptors come from an adult who received the AZD1222 COVID-19 vaccine.

In this sample, this clone turned up a few times. The J gene is TRBJ2-1, the V gene TRBV6-4; 9 bases fit TRBD1. V gave up 3 bases and J gave up 7 bases; unmatched junction bases: 7. Germline assignment: CDR1 MRHNA and CDR2 SNTAGT. The CDR3 length is 15 residues. The CDR3 DNA is TGTGCCAGCAGTGATTGGGACAGGGACTTGAATGAGCAGTTCTTC. It codes for CASSDWDRDLNEQFF.

This clone was detected once. The chain recombines TRBV6-5 with TRBJ1-5, with unresolved D. CDR1 is MNHEY and CDR2 is SVGAGI in the germline V gene. V was cut by 5 bases and J by 3 bases, with 5 bases left in between. This CDR3 has 12 residues. CDR3 residues: CASSRDNQPQHF. CDR3 DNA sequence: TGTGCCAGCAGTAGAGACAATCAGCCCCAGCATTTT.

V gene TRBV5-1 combines with J gene TRBJ1-4; the D gene is possibly TRBD1 (6 bases). The CDR3 consists of 16 residues. Germline V CDR1 and CDR2: SGHRS, YFSETQ. V lost 4 bases and J lost 5, with 18 bases in between. DNA for the CDR3: TGCGCCAGCAGCCCGAACCCGACAGGTGGGAATGAAAAACTGTTTTTT. It specifies CASSPNPTGGNEKLFF.

The V and J genes are TRBV5-1 and TRBJ1-1; possible D gene TRBD1, 6 bases. The V end was cut by 4 bases, the J end by 3 bases, with 10 bases between. The CDR3 is made up of 13 amino acids. Germline CDR1 SGHRS, CDR2 YFSETQ. The CDR3 sequence: CASSRGFDTEAFF. Written as DNA, the CDR3 is TGCGCCAGCAGCAGGGGGTTCGACACTGAAGCTTTCTTT. Full variable domain (remainder filled in from reference TRBV5-1 and TRBJ1-1): KAGVTQTPRYLIKTRGQQVTLSCSPISGHRSVSWYQQTPGQGLQFLFEYFSETQRNKGNFPGRFSGRQFSNSRSEMNVSTLELGDSALYLCASSRGFDTEAFFGQGTRLTVV.

The chain uses TRBV27 and TRBJ2-7; D is perhaps TRBD2 (6 bases). Germline CDR1 MNHEY, CDR2 SMNVEV (reference sequence). With 6 bases removed from V and 4 bases from J, the gap between germline ends came to 13 bases. The CDR3 spans 13 residues. As DNA, the CDR3 is TGTGCCAGCAGCCCCGGGACTGTATACGAGCAGTACTTC. As protein: CASSPGTVYEQYF.

V is TRBV5-6 and J is TRBJ1-3, with D perhaps TRBD1 (5 bases). The length of the CDR3 is 13 residues. In germline, CDR1 is SGHDT, CDR2 YYEEEE. V was cut by 1 base and J by 7 bases, with 9 bases left in between. CDR3 loop: CASSLPQGNTIYF. The CDR3 DNA follows: TGTGCCAGCAGCTTGCCCCAGGGCAACACCATATATTTT.

The rearrangement joins TRBV10-2 to TRBJ2-4, with 12 positions matching TRBD2. The CDR3 has 18 residues. Per the germline V gene, CDR1 is WSHSY and CDR2 is SAAADI. Trimming cost V 2 bases and J 1 base; bases outside gene matches: 6. The CDR3 sequence: CASSEVASGRAAKNIQYF. CDR3 sequence (DNA): TGCGCCAGCAGTGAGGTTGCTAGCGGGAGGGCTGCCAAAAACATTCAGTACTTC.

The V call is TRBV19, the J call TRBJ1-3, with a possible D match to TRBD1 (5 bases). V was cut by 3 bases and J by 1 base, with 10 bases left in between. This CDR3 region has 15 residues. Germline lookup yields CDR1 LNHDA and CDR2 SQIVND (reference sequence). This CDR3 reads CASSIVGGSGNTIYF. The CDR3 DNA is TGTGCCAGTAGTATCGTTGGGGGTTCTGGAAACACCATATATTTT.

CDR3 DNA sequence: TGCGCCAGCAGCTTGCGGACATCGAACACCGGGGAGCTGTTTTTT. Translated, it gives CASSLRTSNTGELFF. The genes are TRBV5-1 and TRBJ2-2; tentative D call: TRBD1 (5 bases). V was shortened by 1 base and J by 0 bases, with 7 bases between the two germline ends. Germline lookup yields CDR1 SGHRS and CDR2 YFSETQ. The CDR3 spans 15 residues.

The sample holds one count of this clone. V and J are TRBV3-1 (or the pseudogene TRBV3-2) and TRBJ1-4; tentatively, D is TRBD1 (5 bases). This CDR3 spans 14 amino acids. The ends were cut back, 0 bases at V and 7 bases at J, with 9 bases in the middle. The germline V gene has CDR1 LGHDT and CDR2 YNNKEL (reference sequence). Here the CDR3 DNA reads TGTGCCAGCAGCCAAGATCGGGGGGGTGAAAAACTGTTTTTT. This encodes CASSQDRGGEKLFF.

The chain links TRBV6-2 or TRBV6-3 to TRBJ1-1; 10 bases align to TRBD1. V was clipped by 5 bases and J by 3 bases; unmatched bases: 6. The CDR3 length is 15 residues. Germline CDR1 MNHEY, CDR2 SVGEGT. The CDR3 coding sequence is TGTGCCAGCAGTCGGACAGGGGGTATGTACACTGAAGCTTTCTTT. Amino acid sequence: CASSRTGGMYTEAFF.

This chain links TRBV14 with TRBJ2-5, with D unresolved. V dropped 2 bases and J dropped 2 bases, with 6 bases sitting between them. Germline-derived CDR1 and CDR2 are SGHDN and FVKESK. The CDR3 spans 13 residues. This CDR3 reads CASSQFTQETQYF. DNA of the CDR3: TGTGCCAGCAGCCAATTCACGCAAGAGACCCAGTACTTC.

V and J are TRBV5-1 and TRBJ2-3; the match to TRBD2 covers 7 bases. The CDR3 runs to 14 residues. Germline V gives CDR1 SGHRS, CDR2 YFSETQ. V lost 6 bases and J lost 2; bases outside the gene matches: 6. The CDR3 here is CASNPGGNTDTQYF. DNA for the CDR3: TGCGCCAGCAACCCCGGGGGGAACACAGATACGCAGTATTTT.

V is TRBV4-1 and J is TRBJ2-7, with TRBD2 matching 7 bases. CDR1 and CDR2 from the germline V gene are MGHRA and YSYEKL. Trimming took 0 bases from V and 3 from J; bases not matched to a gene: 11. The CDR3 sequence is 17 residues long. The CDR3 region is CASSQDGPTSVYYEQYF. In nucleotides, the CDR3 is TGCGCCAGCAGCCAAGATGGCCCAACTAGCGTCTACTACGAGCAGTACTTC.

J is TRBJ1-3 and V is TRBV6-1; 7 nucleotides match TRBD1. The CDR3 is 16 amino acids. Trimming at V came to 3 bases and at J to 3 bases, leaving 8 bases not matched to a gene. The germline V gene has CDR1 MNHNS and CDR2 SASEGT. Here the CDR3 reads CASSDGGRGYGNTIYF. The DNA for the CDR3 is TGTGCCAGCAGTGATGGGGGCAGGGGGTATGGAAACACCATATATTTT.

This clone appeared once. The rearrangement links TRBV29-1 to TRBJ2-1; possible D gene TRBD2, 5 bases. V was shortened by 0 bases and J by 5 bases, with 11 bases between the two germline ends. Germline V gives CDR1 SQVTM, CDR2 ANQGSEA. There are 14 residues in the CDR3. For the CDR3, the DNA is TGCAGCGTTGAAGAACGTCTAGCTAACAATGAGCAGTTCTTC. Residues: CSVEERLANNEQFF.

The chain combines TRBV28 with TRBJ1-2, with 8 positions matching TRBD1. The CDR3 sequence is 16 residues long. Germline assignment: CDR1 MDHEN and CDR2 SYDVKM. J was trimmed by 8 bases and V by 3 bases; bases with no gene match: 14. This CDR3 is CASSFGTGLEFWGYTF. The CDR3 nucleotides are TGTGCCAGCAGTTTTGGGACAGGTTTGGAGTTTTGGGGCTACACCTTC.

The rearrangement links TRBV4-1 to TRBJ1-2; D is perhaps TRBD1 (5 bases). This CDR3 region has 15 residues. Looked up from germline, CDR1 is MGHRA and CDR2 is YSYEKL. V was cut by 0 bases and J by 4 bases, with 12 bases left in between. CDR3 in DNA: TGCGCCAGCAGCCAAGACCGGGGGAATAGCTATGGCTACACCTTC. Translating it yields CASSQDRGNSYGYTF.

This sequence joins TRBV28 and TRBJ1-1, with D tentatively TRBD1 (6 bases). The CDR3 consists of 12 residues. Germline assignment: CDR1 MDHEN and CDR2 SYDVKM. V lost 6 bases and J lost 7, with 12 bases in between. The CDR3 loop reads CASRNTGIEAFF. CDR3 nucleotide sequence: TGTGCCAGCAGAAATACAGGGATTGAAGCTTTCTTT.

The V and J genes are TRBV6-5 and TRBJ2-3, with 7 positions matching TRBD2. Germline V gives CDR1 MNHEY, CDR2 SVGAGI. V was clipped by 0 bases and J by 2 bases; unmatched bases: 2. This CDR3 region has 15 residues. The CDR3 nucleotides are TGTGCCAGCAGTTACTCGACTAGCACCACAGATACGCAGTATTTT. This gives the protein CASSYSTSTTDTQYF.

The J gene is TRBJ2-5, the V gene TRBV2, with 7 bases matching TRBD2. The CDR3 loop spans 16 amino acids. V shed 6 bases, J shed 1 base, and the junction held 11 bases outside the gene matches. Germline CDR1 and CDR2: SNHLY and FYNNEI. CDR3: CASSGRASGIQETQYF. CDR3 nucleotide sequence: TGTGCCAGCAGCGGTCGGGCTAGCGGAATCCAAGAGACCCAGTACTTC.